This record covers a single TCR beta chain. This specimen comes from a study of blood T cell repertoires in COVID-19. Overall study: The study drew acute and convalescent COVID-19 samples from the United States, Italy and Spain.

The germline V gene encodes CDR1 SGDLS and CDR2 YYNGEE. The CDR3 spans 15 residues. V dropped 4 bases and J dropped 6; count of bases not matched to a gene: 4. How the authors handled the data: Cell counts per sample came from amplifying reference gene primers. The data were produced by immunoSEQ multiplex PCR, yet TCRdb's version contains in-frame clones alone and is incomplete. The V and J calls and the clone size are those of that table, but D and trimming were determined from the DNA. The table includes 230,000 or so clones, roughly 88% detected once. Recruitment covered 20 to 25 US areas and drew participants whose ages spanned roughly 18 to 89 years. Cohorts were based on clinical histories the participants reported.

The sequence was obtained from a woman aged 50 to 60 with acute COVID-19. The chain carries TRBV9 and TRBJ2-2; 12 nucleotides align to TRBD2. Sequenced material: PBMCs or T cells enriched from blood (not recorded which). The CDR3 reads CASSLLAGGAGELFF. For the CDR3, the DNA is TGTGCCAGCAGCTTACTAGCGGGAGGCGCCGGGGAGCTGTTTTTT. The whole variable domain, remainder taken from reference TRBV9 and TRBJ2-2, is DSGVTQTPKHLITATGQRVTLRCSPRSGDLSVYWYQQSLDQGLQFLIQYYNGEERAKGNILERFSAQQFPDLHSELNLSSLELGDSALYFCASSLLAGGAGELFFGEGSRLTVL.